Presented here are 17 T cell receptor beta chains from one specimen sequenced in a study of T cell responses to AZD1222 COVID-19 vaccine. Sequencing was performed with immunoSEQ multiplex PCR; in TCRdb, only in-frame clones are kept and a portion is missing. The table shows tens of thousands of clones, with more than 80% occurring only once. The sample in question was peripheral blood, obtained on day 0 of AZD1222 vaccination. The receptors were sampled from an adult in good health.

The chain employs TRBV30 and TRBJ2-5, with D maybe TRBD2 (7 bases). The V end lost 8 bases, the J end lost 5 bases, and 12 bases lay between the germline ends. The CDR3 is 11 residues long. CDR1 is GTSNPN, CDR2 SVGIG, per germline (reference sequence). The CDR3, as DNA: TGTGCCCGGGGGGCGGGCGAGACCCAGTACTTC. The encoded protein is CARGAGETQYF.

The chain links TRBV10-3 to TRBJ1-1; a weak D match, TRBD1 (6 bases). V was cut by 6 bases and J by 10 bases, with 15 bases left in between. This CDR3 has 12 residues. In germline, CDR1 is ENHRY, CDR2 SYGVKD. The CDR3 sequence is CAISKQGNGAFF. In DNA form, the CDR3 reads TGTGCCATCAGCAAGCAGGGGAATGGAGCTTTCTTT.

This clone appeared once. The rearrangement uses TRBV24-1 and TRBJ1-1; the D is unclear. CDR3 length equals 11 residues. Germline CDR1 KGHDR, CDR2 SFDVKD. V was trimmed by 3 bases and J by 7 bases, leaving 5 bases between them. CDR3 protein: CATSDNLEAFF. The CDR3 DNA reads TGTGCCACCAGTGATAATCTTGAAGCTTTCTTT.

The V and J genes are TRBV7-8 and TRBJ1-3; D may be TRBD1 (5 bases). From germline, CDR1 is SGHVS and CDR2 FQNEAQ. The CDR3 contains 15 residues. V lost 2 bases and J lost 3, with 11 bases in between. The CDR3 region is CASSLIGGNGNTIYF. CDR3 nucleotide sequence: TGTGCCAGCAGCTTAATTGGGGGGAATGGAAACACCATATATTTT.

The V gene is TRBV11-3, the J gene TRBJ1-3; D gene unclear. Germline-derived CDR1 and CDR2 are SGHNT and YENEEA. The CDR3 extends over 12 amino acids. Between the trimmed V and J ends, which lost 8 bases and 0 bases, there was a span of 5 bases. CDR3 region: CASGSSGNTIYF. CDR3 coding DNA: TGTGCCAGCGGAAGCTCTGGAAACACCATATATTTT. The full variable domain, with the rest looked up from reference TRBV11-3 and TRBJ1-3, is EAGVVQSPRYKIIEKKQPVAFWCNPISGHNTLYWYLQNLGQGPELLIRYENEEAVDDSQLPKDRFSAERLKGVDSTLKIQPAELGDSAVYLCASGSSGNTIYFGEGSWLTVV.

This clone was detected only once. The V and J genes are TRBV5-1 and TRBJ1-1; D gene uncertain. Germline values: CDR1 SGHRS, CDR2 YFSETQ. CDR3 size: 14 residues. Trimming took 0 bases from V and 2 from J, leaving 8 bases between them. CDR3 nucleotide sequence: TGCGCCAGCAGCTTGGTTGCAGCTAACACTGAAGCTTTCTTT. Translation gives CASSLVAANTEAFF.

The sample holds one count of this clone. The CDR3 loop is CASSPTINQPQHF. The CDR3 nucleotides are TGTGCCAGCAGCCCCACAATCAATCAGCCCCAGCATTTT. The V and J genes are TRBV7-9 and TRBJ1-5; D remains ambiguous. This CDR3 contains 13 residues. Trimming removed 5 bases from V and 3 bases from J, with 8 bases in between. Germline V CDR1 and CDR2: SEHNR, FQNEAQ (reference sequence).

The chain joins TRBV9 to TRBJ2-7; D may be TRBD1 (5 bases). This CDR3 is built from 15 residues. Germline values: CDR1 SGDLS, CDR2 YYNGEE. The V end was cut by 0 bases, the J end by 2 bases, with 12 bases between. The CDR3 DNA reads TGTGCCAGCAGCGTAGTATGGGGCCTGGCCTACGAGCAGTACTTC. As protein: CASSVVWGLAYEQYF.

This clone was picked up one time. In DNA form, the CDR3 reads TGTGCCAGCAGCTTGGTACAGGGGGATCATGGCTACACCTTC. Amino acid sequence: CASSLVQGDHGYTF. The chain has TRBV7-9 and TRBJ1-2; TRBD1 aligns across 8 bases. CDR1 and CDR2 (germline): SEHNR, FQNEAQ (reference sequence). With V trimmed by 3 bases and J by 6 bases, 6 bases remained unmatched. The length of the CDR3 is 14 residues.

J is TRBJ1-2 and V is TRBV10-3; D gene uncertain. V dropped 5 bases and J dropped 8 bases, with 15 bases sitting between them. Germline V gene lookup returns CDR1 ENHRY and CDR2 SYGVKD. CDR3 size: 13 residues. The CDR3 coding sequence is TGTGCCATCAGTAATGACAAACCAGGAGGCTACACCTTC. The encoded protein is CAISNDKPGGYTF.

The gene calls are TRBV21-1 and TRBJ1-4. TRBV21-1 is noted as a pseudogene. This CDR3 contains 14 residues. CDR3 protein: CASSTKGPGEKLFF. The CDR3 DNA sequence: TGTGCCAGCAGCACCAAGGGTCCGGGGGAAAAACTGTTTTTT.

This chain uses TRBV7-3 with TRBJ1-1; the match to TRBD1 covers 7 bases. CDR1 is SGHTA, CDR2 FQGTGA, per germline. The CDR3 has 13 residues. V dropped 4 bases and J dropped 13; count of bases not matched to a gene: 12. CDR3 protein: CASSSGQDLPHFF. The CDR3 DNA reads TGTGCCAGCAGCTCCGGACAGGACCTTCCACATTTCTTT.

The chain has TRBV13 and TRBJ2-3; 12 bases match TRBD2. CDR3 length: 17 residues. After removal of 2 bases from V and 1 base from J, the junction contained 4 bases not matched to a gene. CDR1 is PRHDT, CDR2 FYEKMQ, per germline (reference sequence). The CDR3 spells CASSLRTSGVGTDTQYF. For the CDR3, the DNA is TGTGCCAGCAGCTTAAGGACTAGCGGGGTTGGCACAGATACGCAGTATTTT.

The CDR3 DNA reads as TGTGCCAGCAGTTCTCCCTGGGGGGGCTCTGGGGCCAACGTCCTGACTTTC. Translating gives CASSSPWGGSGANVLTF. V and J are TRBV11-3 and TRBJ2-6, with 7 bases matching TRBD2. The V and J ends lost 6 bases and 0 bases, in that order; junction bases with no gene match: 8. The CDR3 is 17 amino acids. The germline gives CDR1 SGHNT, CDR2 YENEEA.

This clone was counted a few times. V gene TRBV11-2 combines with J gene TRBJ2-7, with TRBD1 as a possible D gene (5 bases). The CDR3 runs to 14 residues. Looked up from germline, CDR1 is SGHAT and CDR2 is FQNNGV. The V and J ends lost 5 bases and 5 bases respectively, with 16 bases between them. CDR3 protein: CASSVATVLNEQYF. DNA of the CDR3: TGTGCCAGCAGCGTCGCGACAGTACTTAACGAGCAGTACTTC. The full variable domain, with the rest looked up from reference TRBV11-2 and TRBJ2-7, is EAGVAQSPRYKIIEKRQSVAFWCNPISGHATLYWYQQILGQGPKLLIQFQNNGVVDDSQLPKDRFSAERLKGVDSTLKIQPAKLEDSAVYLCASSVATVLNEQYFGPGTRLTVT.

The CDR3 spells CASSVTPAGTEAFF. The CDR3 DNA follows: TGTGCCAGCAGCGTAACCCCCGCCGGGACTGAAGCTTTCTTT. The V call is TRBV9, the J call TRBJ1-1; unclear D gene. Deletions cut 1 base from V and 5 bases from J, with 12 bases between. The CDR3 length is 14 residues. Per the germline V gene, CDR1 is SGDLS and CDR2 is YYNGEE. The complete variable domain, with remaining parts taken from reference TRBV9 and TRBJ1-1, reads DSGVTQTPKHLITATGQRVTLRCSPRSGDLSVYWYQQSLDQGLQFLIQYYNGEERAKGNILERFSAQQFPDLHSELNLSSLELGDSALYFCASSVTPAGTEAFFGQGTRLTVV.

The V gene is TRBV12-3 or TRBV12-4, the J gene TRBJ1-2, with D possibly TRBD1 on 6 matching bases. The CDR3 is made up of 13 amino acids. The V and J ends lost 6 bases and 4 bases respectively, with 12 bases between them. CDR3 region: CASRLTGTYGYTF. CDR3 nucleotide sequence: TGTGCCAGCAGATTGACAGGTACCTATGGCTACACCTTC.